What follows are 13 T cell receptor beta chains derived from one specimen sequenced in a study of T cell responses to AZD1222 COVID-19 vaccine. The protocol was immunoSEQ multiplex PCR, while the TCRdb copy is restricted to in-frame clones and leaves out a portion. The sample shows approximately 190,000 clones, roughly 88% of them seen only once. Specimen: peripheral blood, collected on day 0 of AZD1222 vaccination. These receptors were taken from an adult in good health.

The CDR3 DNA sequence: TGTGCCAGCTCACCTTCGCCAGTCGGGTTAGGACAGCCCCAGCATTTT. This sequence encodes CASSPSPVGLGQPQHF. The chain joins TRBV18 to TRBJ1-5; D is uncertain. Germline values: CDR1 KGHSH, CDR2 LQKENI. V was trimmed by 3 bases and J by 7 bases, leaving 19 bases between them. The CDR3 runs to 16 residues.

The chain is built from TRBV27 and TRBJ1-5; TRBD1 might be the D (6 bases). With 4 bases removed from V and 4 bases from J, the gap between germline ends came to 11 bases. The CDR3 runs 14 residues. The germline V gene has CDR1 MNHEY and CDR2 SMNVEV (reference sequence). CDR3 nucleotide sequence: TGTGCCAGCAGTTCCCAGGGGCCAAATCAGCCCCAGCATTTT. Translated: CASSSQGPNQPQHF.

J is TRBJ2-3 and V is TRBV7-2, with 9 nucleotides matching TRBD2. The CDR3 spans 16 residues. Germline V gene data show CDR1 as SGHTA and CDR2 as FQGNSA. The V gene end was trimmed by 1 base and the J gene end by 1 base; junction bases not matched to a gene: 3. This CDR3 is CASSLVASGGTDTQYF. The CDR3 DNA reads as TGTGCCAGCAGCTTAGTGGCTAGCGGGGGCACAGATACGCAGTATTTT.

The gene calls are TRBV6-5 and TRBJ1-1, with D possibly matching TRBD1 (5 bases). CDR1 is MNHEY, CDR2 SVGAGI, per germline. CDR3 size: 12 residues. Trimming cost V 10 bases and J 1 base, with 10 bases left between them. DNA of the CDR3: TGTGCCACTACAGACAGGAACACTGAAGCTTTCTTT. It translates to CATTDRNTEAFF.

This rearrangement joins TRBV12-3 or TRBV12-4 to TRBJ1-2, with D perhaps TRBD1 (5 bases). CDR3 size: 13 residues. V shed 5 bases and J shed 6 bases, with 13 bases lying between them. The CDR3 nucleotides read TGTGCCAGCAGTCCCCGGCCCAGGGATGGCTACACCTTC. This encodes CASSPRPRDGYTF.

The gene calls are TRBV29-1 and TRBJ2-7; the D gene is possibly TRBD1 (5 bases). This CDR3 comprises 13 residues. Germline-derived CDR1 and CDR2 are SQVTM and ANQGSEA. Trimming left V 4 bases short and J 4 bases short, with 14 bases between. CDR3 DNA sequence: TGCAGCGTTGTATTCGTGGGGCGTTACGAGCAGTACTTC. It is translated as CSVVFVGRYEQYF.

The gene calls are TRBV7-8 and TRBJ2-7, with 11 bases lining up with TRBD1. V gave up 5 bases and J gave up 5 bases; unmatched junction bases: 5. Germline lookup yields CDR1 SGHVS and CDR2 FQNEAQ. The length of the CDR3 is 14 residues. The DNA of the CDR3 is TGTGCCAGCAGCCTGAGGGACAGGGGGGACGAGCAGTACTTC. Translation: CASSLRDRGDEQYF.

J is TRBJ2-2 and V is TRBV5-1; D uncertain. The CDR3 has 16 amino acids. Germline V lookup: CDR1 SGHRS, CDR2 YFSETQ. V lost 0 bases, J lost 1 base, and 10 bases lay in between. CDR3 coding DNA: TGCGCCAGCAGCTTGGAAGGTACGCGGAACACCGGGGAGCTGTTTTTT. Translation: CASSLEGTRNTGELFF.

The J gene is TRBJ1-1, the V gene TRBV9; D possibly corresponds to TRBD1 (6 bases). The CDR3 has 14 amino acids. V lost 3 bases, J lost 5 bases, and 14 bases lay in between. Germline V gene sequence: CDR1 SGDLS, CDR2 YYNGEE. This chain's CDR3 is CASSAENRATEAFF. The DNA for the CDR3 is TGTGCCAGCAGCGCAGAGAACAGGGCTACTGAAGCTTTCTTT.

This chain uses TRBV2 with TRBJ2-7; D is uncertain. This CDR3 is built from 13 residues. The ends were cut back, 7 bases at V and 1 base at J, with 11 bases in the middle. Per germline, CDR1 SNHLY and CDR2 FYNNEI. Here the CDR3 reads CASIQIRSYEQYF. In nucleotides, the CDR3 is TGTGCCAGCATCCAAATCCGGTCCTACGAGCAGTACTTC.

This clone came up a few times. V and J are TRBV19 and TRBJ1-2; D unresolved. Per the germline V gene, CDR1 is LNHDA and CDR2 is SQIVND (reference sequence). The V gene lost 6 bases and the J gene lost 2 bases, with 10 bases spanning the gap. This CDR3 contains 13 residues. The CDR3 DNA follows: TGTGCCAGTAGAAGCCCACAGAACTATGGCTACACCTTC. It is translated as CASRSPQNYGYTF.

The chain carries TRBV20-1 and TRBJ1-1, with 7 nucleotides matching TRBD1. The germline V gene encodes CDR1 DFQATT and CDR2 SNEGSKA (reference sequence). The CDR3 spans 11 residues. The junction had 9 bases not matched to a gene; V was cut back by 6 bases and J by 11 bases. The CDR3: CSALDRVDAFF. Written as DNA, the CDR3 is TGCAGTGCGTTAGACAGGGTGGATGCTTTCTTT.

V is TRBV11-2 and J is TRBJ2-7; D is perhaps TRBD2 (7 bases). CDR3 length equals 17 residues. V lost 1 base, J lost 2 bases, and 18 bases lay in between. Germline loops: CDR1 SGHAT, CDR2 FQNNGV. CDR3 sequence (DNA): TGTGCCAGCAGCTTAGGATCGGGGGGCGATCCCCCCTACGAGCAGTACTTC. Translating gives CASSLGSGGDPPYEQYF. Full variable domain (rest looked up from reference TRBV11-2 and TRBJ2-7): EAGVAQSPRYKIIEKRQSVAFWCNPISGHATLYWYQQILGQGPKLLIQFQNNGVVDDSQLPKDRFSAERLKGVDSTLKIQPAKLEDSAVYLCASSLGSGGDPPYEQYFGPGTRLTVT.